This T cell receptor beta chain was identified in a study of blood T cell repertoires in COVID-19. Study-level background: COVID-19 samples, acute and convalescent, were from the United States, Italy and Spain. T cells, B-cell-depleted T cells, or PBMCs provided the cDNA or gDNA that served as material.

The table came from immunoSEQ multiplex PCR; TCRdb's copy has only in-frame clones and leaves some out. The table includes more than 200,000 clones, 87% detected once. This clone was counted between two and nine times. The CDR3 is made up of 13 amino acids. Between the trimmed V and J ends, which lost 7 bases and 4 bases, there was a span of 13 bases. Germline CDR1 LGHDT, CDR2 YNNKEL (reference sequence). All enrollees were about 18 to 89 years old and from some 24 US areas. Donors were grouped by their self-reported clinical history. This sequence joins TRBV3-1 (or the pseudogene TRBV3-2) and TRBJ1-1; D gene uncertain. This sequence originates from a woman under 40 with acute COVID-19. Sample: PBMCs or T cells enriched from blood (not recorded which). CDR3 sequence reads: CASTGKWGTEAFF. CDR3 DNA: TGTGCCAGCACCGGGAAATGGGGCACTGAAGCTTTCTTT.